This T cell receptor beta chain was sequenced in a study of blood T cell repertoires in COVID-19. Study context: Both acute and convalescent COVID-19 samples were obtained from the United States, Italy and Spain.

TCRdb keeps only in-frame clones here, not all; method: immunoSEQ multiplex PCR. The data show 150,000 or so clones, with 85% seen just once and 3.3% held by the top ten. The CDR3 extends over 16 amino acids. V shed 4 bases and J 3 bases; nucleotides not matched to a gene: 11. From germline, CDR1 is SGHVS and CDR2 FQNEAQ. The source is a human donor with acute or convalescent COVID-19. The donor label of this sample is uncertain. Sequences were obtained from peripheral blood. The rearrangement uses TRBV7-8 and TRBJ2-5; 7 bases line up with TRBD2. The CDR3 spells CASSSFGRAGKETQYF. The CDR3 region has the DNA TGTGCCAGCAGCTCCTTCGGGAGAGCGGGGAAAGAGACCCAGTACTTC.